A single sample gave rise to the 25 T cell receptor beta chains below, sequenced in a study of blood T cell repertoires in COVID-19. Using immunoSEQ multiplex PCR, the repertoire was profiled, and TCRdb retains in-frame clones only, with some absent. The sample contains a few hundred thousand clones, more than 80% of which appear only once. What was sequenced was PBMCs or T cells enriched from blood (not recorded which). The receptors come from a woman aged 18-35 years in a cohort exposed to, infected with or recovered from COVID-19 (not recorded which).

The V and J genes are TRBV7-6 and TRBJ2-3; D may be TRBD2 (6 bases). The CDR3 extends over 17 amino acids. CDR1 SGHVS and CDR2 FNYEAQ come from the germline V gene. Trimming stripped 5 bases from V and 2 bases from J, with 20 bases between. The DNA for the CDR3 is TGTGCCAGCAGCCCATCACCGGGGGACCACCACACAGATACGCAGTATTTT. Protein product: CASSPSPGDHHTDTQYF.

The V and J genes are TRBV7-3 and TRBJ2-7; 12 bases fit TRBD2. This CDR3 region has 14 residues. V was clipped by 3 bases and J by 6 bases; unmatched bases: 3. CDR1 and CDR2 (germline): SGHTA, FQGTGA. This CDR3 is CASSLTSGSGEQYF. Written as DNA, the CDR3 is TGTGCCAGCAGCTTGACTAGCGGGAGTGGCGAGCAGTACTTC.

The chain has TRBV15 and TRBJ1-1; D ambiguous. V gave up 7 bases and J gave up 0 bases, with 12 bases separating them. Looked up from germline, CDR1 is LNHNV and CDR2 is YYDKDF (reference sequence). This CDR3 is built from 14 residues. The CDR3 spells CATNLATMNTEAFF. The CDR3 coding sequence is TGTGCCACCAACCTGGCAACTATGAACACTGAAGCTTTCTTT.

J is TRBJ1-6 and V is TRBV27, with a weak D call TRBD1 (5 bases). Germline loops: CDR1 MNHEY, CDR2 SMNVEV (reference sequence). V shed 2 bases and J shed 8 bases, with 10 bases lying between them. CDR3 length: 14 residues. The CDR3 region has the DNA TGTGCCAGCAGTTTAGGAGGGACTGATTCACCCCTCCACTTT. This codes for CASSLGGTDSPLHF.

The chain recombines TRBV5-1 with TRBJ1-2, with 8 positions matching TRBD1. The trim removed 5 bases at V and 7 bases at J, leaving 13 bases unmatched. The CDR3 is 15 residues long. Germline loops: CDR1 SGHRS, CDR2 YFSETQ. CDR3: CASRISPDRAAGYTF. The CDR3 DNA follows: TGCGCCAGCAGGATATCCCCGGACAGGGCGGCTGGCTACACCTTC.

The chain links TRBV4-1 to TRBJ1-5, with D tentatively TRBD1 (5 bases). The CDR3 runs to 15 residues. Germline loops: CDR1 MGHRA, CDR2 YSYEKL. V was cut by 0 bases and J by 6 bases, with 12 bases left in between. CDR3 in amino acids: CASSQDPQGSQPQHF. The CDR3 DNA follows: TGCGCCAGCAGCCAAGATCCCCAGGGCAGTCAGCCCCAGCATTTT.

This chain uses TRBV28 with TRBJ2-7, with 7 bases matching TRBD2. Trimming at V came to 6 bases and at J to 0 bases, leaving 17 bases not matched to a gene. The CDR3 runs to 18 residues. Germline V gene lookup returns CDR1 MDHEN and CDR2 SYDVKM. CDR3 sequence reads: CASRLTPSAAGDSYEQYF. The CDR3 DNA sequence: TGTGCCAGCAGACTTACTCCGTCTGCGGCGGGGGACTCCTACGAGCAGTACTTC.

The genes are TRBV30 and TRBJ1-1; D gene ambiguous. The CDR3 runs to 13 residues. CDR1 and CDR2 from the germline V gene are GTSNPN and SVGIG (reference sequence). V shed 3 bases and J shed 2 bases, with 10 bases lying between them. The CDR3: CAWRPTINTEAFF. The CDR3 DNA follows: TGTGCCTGGAGGCCCACAATCAACACTGAAGCTTTCTTT.

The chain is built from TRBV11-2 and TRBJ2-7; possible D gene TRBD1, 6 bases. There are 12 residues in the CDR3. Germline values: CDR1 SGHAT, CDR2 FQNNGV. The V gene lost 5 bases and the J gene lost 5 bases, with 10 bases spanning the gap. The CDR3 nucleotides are TGTGCCAGCAGCCTCGGACAGAACGAGCAGTACTTC. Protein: CASSLGQNEQYF.

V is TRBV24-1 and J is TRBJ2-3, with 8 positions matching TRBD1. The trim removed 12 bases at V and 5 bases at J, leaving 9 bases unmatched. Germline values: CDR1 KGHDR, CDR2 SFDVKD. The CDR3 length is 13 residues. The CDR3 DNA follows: TGTGCCGTGAGGACAGGGTCCAGAGATACGCAGTATTTT. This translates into CAVRTGSRDTQYF.

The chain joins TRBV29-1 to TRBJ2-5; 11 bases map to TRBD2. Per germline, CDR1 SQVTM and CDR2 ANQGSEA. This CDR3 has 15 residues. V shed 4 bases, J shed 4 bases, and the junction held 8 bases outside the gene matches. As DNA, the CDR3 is TGCAGCGTTGGCCCTAGCGGGGGGACGGGAGAGACCCAGTACTTC. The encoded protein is CSVGPSGGTGETQYF. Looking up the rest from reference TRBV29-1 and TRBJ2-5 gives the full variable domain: SAVISQKPSRDICQRGTSLTIQCQVDSQVTMMFWYRQQPGQSLTLIATANQGSEATYESGFVIDKFPISRPNLTFSTLTVSNMSPEDSSIYLCSVGPSGGTGETQYFGPGTRLLVL.

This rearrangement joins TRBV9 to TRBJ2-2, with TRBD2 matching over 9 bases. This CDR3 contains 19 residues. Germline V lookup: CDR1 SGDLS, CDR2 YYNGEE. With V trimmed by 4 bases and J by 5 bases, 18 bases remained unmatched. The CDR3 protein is CASSPHALRSGGSTGELFF. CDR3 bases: TGTGCCAGCAGCCCCCACGCTCTCCGTAGCGGGGGCTCGACCGGGGAGCTGTTTTTT.

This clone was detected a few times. DNA of the CDR3: TGTGCCAGCAGTTCTACGACAGGGGGCTCAGATGGCTACACCTTC. Its protein is CASSSTTGGSDGYTF. This sequence joins TRBV6-5 and TRBJ1-2; TRBD1 aligns across 10 bases. The germline V gene encodes CDR1 MNHEY and CDR2 SVGAGI. The CDR3 consists of 15 residues. The V and J ends lost 4 bases and 6 bases, in that order; junction bases with no gene match: 8.

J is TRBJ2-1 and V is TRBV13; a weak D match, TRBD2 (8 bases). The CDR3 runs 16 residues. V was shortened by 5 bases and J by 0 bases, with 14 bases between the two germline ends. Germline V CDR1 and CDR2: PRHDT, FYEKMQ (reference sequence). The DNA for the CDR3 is TGTGCCAGCAGCGAACAGGGGACTAGCTCCTACAATGAGCAGTTCTTC. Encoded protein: CASSEQGTSSYNEQFF.

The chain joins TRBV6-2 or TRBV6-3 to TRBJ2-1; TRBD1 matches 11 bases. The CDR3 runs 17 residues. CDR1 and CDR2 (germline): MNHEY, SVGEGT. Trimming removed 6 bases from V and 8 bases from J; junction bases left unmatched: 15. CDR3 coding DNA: TGTGCCAGCAGCCCTCGCCCCGGGACAGGGGGTTCTTATGAGCAGTTCTTC. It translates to CASSPRPGTGGSYEQFF.

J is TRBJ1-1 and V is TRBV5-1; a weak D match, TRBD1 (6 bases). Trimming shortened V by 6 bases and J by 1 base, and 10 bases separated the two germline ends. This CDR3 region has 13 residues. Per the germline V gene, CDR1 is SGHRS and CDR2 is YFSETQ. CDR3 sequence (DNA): TGCGCCAGCAACGAGGGGGAGAACACTGAAGCTTTCTTT. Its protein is CASNEGENTEAFF.

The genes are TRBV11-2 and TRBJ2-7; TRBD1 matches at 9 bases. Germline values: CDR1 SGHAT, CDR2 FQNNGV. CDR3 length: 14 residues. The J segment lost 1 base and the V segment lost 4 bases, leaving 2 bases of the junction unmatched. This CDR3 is CASSWGQGSYEQYF. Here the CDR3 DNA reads TGTGCCAGCAGCTGGGGACAGGGATCCTACGAGCAGTACTTC.

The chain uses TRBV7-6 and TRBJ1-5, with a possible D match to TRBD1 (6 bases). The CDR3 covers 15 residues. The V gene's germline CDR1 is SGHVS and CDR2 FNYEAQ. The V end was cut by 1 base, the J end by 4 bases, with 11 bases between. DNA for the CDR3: TGTGCCAGCAGCTTAGAACAGGGCCTTAATCAGCCCCAGCATTTT. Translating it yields CASSLEQGLNQPQHF.

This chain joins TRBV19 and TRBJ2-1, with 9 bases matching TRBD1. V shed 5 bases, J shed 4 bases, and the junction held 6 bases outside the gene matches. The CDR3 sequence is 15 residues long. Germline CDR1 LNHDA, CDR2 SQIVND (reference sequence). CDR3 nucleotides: TGTGCCAGTAGTTTGGGACAGGGACAATACAATGAGCAGTTCTTC. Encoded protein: CASSLGQGQYNEQFF.

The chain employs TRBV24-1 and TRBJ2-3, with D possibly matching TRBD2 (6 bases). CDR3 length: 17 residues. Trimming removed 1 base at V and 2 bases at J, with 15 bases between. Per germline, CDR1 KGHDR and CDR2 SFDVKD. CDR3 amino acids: CATSDFGTFGPTDTQYF. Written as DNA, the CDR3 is TGTGCCACCAGTGATTTCGGGACTTTCGGACCCACAGATACGCAGTATTTT.

DNA of the CDR3: TGTGCCAGCAGCTGGACCATGGAGGGAAGTGGCTACACCTTC. This sequence encodes CASSWTMEGSGYTF. The chain has TRBV5-8 and TRBJ1-2; no definite D call. V gave up 3 bases and J gave up 7 bases, with 16 bases separating them. The CDR3 loop spans 14 amino acids. Germline-derived CDR1 and CDR2 are SGHTS and YDEGEE.

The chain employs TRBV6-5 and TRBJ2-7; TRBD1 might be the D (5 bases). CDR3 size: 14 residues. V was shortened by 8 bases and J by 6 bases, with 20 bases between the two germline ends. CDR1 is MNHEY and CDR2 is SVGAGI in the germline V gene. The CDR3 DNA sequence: TGTGCCAGCTCCCTAGGAGTCTGCAGGGCCGAGCAGTACTTC. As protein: CASSLGVCRAEQYF.

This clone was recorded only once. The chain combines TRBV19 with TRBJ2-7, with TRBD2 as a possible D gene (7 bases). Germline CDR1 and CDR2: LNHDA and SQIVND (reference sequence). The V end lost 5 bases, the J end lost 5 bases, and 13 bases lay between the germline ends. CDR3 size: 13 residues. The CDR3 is CASSPRGGHEQYF. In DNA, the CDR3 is TGTGCCAGTAGTCCGAGGGGGGGCCACGAGCAGTACTTC. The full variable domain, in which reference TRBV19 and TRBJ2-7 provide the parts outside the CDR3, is DGGITQSPKYLFRKEGQNVTLSCEQNLNHDAMYWYRQDPGQGLRLIYYSQIVNDFQKGDIAEGYSVSREKKESFPLTVTSAQKNPTAFYLCASSPRGGHEQYFGPGTRLTVT.

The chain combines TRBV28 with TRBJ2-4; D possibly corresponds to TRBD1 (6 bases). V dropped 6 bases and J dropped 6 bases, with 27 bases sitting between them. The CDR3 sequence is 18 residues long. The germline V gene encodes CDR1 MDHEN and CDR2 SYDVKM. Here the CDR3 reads CASRSPGDTLGGGNIQYF. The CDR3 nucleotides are TGTGCCAGCAGGTCCCCCGGGGACACCCTTGGGGGTGGAAACATTCAGTACTTC.

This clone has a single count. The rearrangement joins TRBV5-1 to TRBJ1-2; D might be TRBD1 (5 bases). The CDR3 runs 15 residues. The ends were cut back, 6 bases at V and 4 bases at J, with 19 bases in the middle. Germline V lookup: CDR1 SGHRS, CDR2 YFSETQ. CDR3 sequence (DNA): TGCGCCAGCACCCGGGGGATGGAGAGATTCTATGGCTACACCTTC. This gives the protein CASTRGMERFYGYTF.